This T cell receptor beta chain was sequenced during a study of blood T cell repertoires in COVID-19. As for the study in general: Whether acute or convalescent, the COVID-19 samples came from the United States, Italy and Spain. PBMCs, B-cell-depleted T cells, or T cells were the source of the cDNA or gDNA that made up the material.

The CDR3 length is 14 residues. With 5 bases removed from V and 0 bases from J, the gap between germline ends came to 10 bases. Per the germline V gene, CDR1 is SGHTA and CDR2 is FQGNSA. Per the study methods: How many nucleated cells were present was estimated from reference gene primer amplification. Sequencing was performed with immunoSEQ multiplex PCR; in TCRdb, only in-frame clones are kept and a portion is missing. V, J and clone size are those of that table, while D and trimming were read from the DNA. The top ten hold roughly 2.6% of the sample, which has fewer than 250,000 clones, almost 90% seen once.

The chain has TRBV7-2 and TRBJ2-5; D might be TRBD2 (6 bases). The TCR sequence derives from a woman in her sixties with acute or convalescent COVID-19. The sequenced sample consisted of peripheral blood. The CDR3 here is CASSPRGNQETQYF. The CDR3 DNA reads TGTGCCAGCAGCCCACGGGGGAACCAAGAGACCCAGTACTTC.